Each of the 8 T cell receptor beta chains below was sequenced from the same sample in a study of Graves' ophthalmopathy and Graves' hyperthyroidism. RNA transcripts yielded amplified TCR beta CDR3 regions. Following a first-round RT-PCR that used HTBI primers, a second-round multiplex PCR was carried out. TCRdb analysed the multiplex PCR reads with MiXCR anew, one entry per CDR3 protein. The sample has more than 1,000,000 distinct CDR3 sequences; less than 45% are singletons. Input material: peripheral blood or thyroid tissue (not recorded which). The receptors come from an adult man with Graves' hyperthyroidism.

The gene calls are TRBV7-2 and TRBJ2-5; D is perhaps TRBD1 (6 bases). Germline V gene sequence: CDR1 SGHTA, CDR2 FQGNSA. The V and J ends lost 5 bases and 5 bases respectively, with 18 bases between them. The CDR3 contains 15 residues. This CDR3 is CASSPDSGSRETQYF. CDR3 sequence (DNA): TGTGCCAGCAGCCCGGACAGCGGAAGCAGGGAGACCCAGTACTTC.

This clonotype came up a few times. The CDR3 DNA reads as TGTGCCAGCAGTAAAGGGGACCGAGACTCTGGGGCCAACGTCCTGACTTTC. Protein: CASSKGDRDSGANVLTF. The chain links TRBV25-1 to TRBJ2-6; D tentatively reads TRBD1 or TRBD2 (5 bases each). CDR3 length equals 17 residues. Per the germline V gene, CDR1 is MGHDK and CDR2 is SYGVNS. The V end was cut by 5 bases, the J end by 0 bases, with 14 bases between.

The gene calls are TRBV10-3 and TRBJ1-4; D is unresolved. This CDR3 comprises 13 residues. Germline V gene lookup returns CDR1 ENHRY and CDR2 SYGVKD. With 8 bases removed from V and 3 bases from J, the gap between germline ends came to 10 bases. CDR3 DNA sequence: TGTGCCATCTCGAGGGTAGCTAATGAAAAACTGTTTTTT. This sequence encodes CAISRVANEKLFF.

The chain joins TRBV4-3 to TRBJ2-3; the match to TRBD1 covers 7 bases. This CDR3 has 15 amino acids. V trimming: 0 bases; J trimming: 4 bases; junction bases outside the gene matches: 4. The germline gives CDR1 LGHNA, CDR2 YSLEER. CDR3 sequence: CASSQDSTGADTQYF. CDR3 DNA: TGCGCCAGCAGCCAAGATTCAACAGGGGCAGATACGCAGTATTTT.

Notes on this clonotype: The conserved phenylalanine or tryptophan is not found at the CDR3 terminus, so this likely reflects a read error. The DNA is left out, because the CDR3 cannot be placed on it with certainty; the CDR3 is given as TCRdb lists it. The chain is built from TRBV7-2 and TRBJ1-1; the D call in the table, TRBD1, was not verified against the DNA. CDR1 and CDR2 from the germline V gene are SGHTA and FQGNSA. Both ends counted, the CDR3 spans 9 residues. The CDR3 spells CASSEGTGT.

J is TRBJ2-1 and V is TRBV7-2; 10 positions agree with TRBD2. The V segment lost 5 bases and the J segment 8 bases; nucleotides outside the gene matches: 9. The CDR3 extends over 15 amino acids. Germline-derived CDR1 and CDR2 are SGHTA and FQGNSA. In DNA, the CDR3 is TGTGCCAGCAGCCTCCAGCGGGGGGGCCGGGATGAGCAGTTCTTC. Translation: CASSLQRGGRDEQFF.

This chain uses TRBV2 with TRBJ1-5; the match to TRBD1 covers 8 bases. J lost 7 bases, V lost 4 bases, and 3 bases had no gene match. CDR1 is SNHLY and CDR2 is FYNNEI in the germline V gene. This CDR3 has 13 amino acids. The CDR3, as DNA: TGTGCCAGCAGTGGCAGGGGGCGGCAGCCCCAGCATTTT. Translated: CASSGRGRQPQHF.

The V and J genes are TRBV10-2 and TRBJ1-4; a possible D gene is TRBD1 (5 bases). In germline, CDR1 is WSHSY, CDR2 SAAADI. The CDR3 sequence is 13 residues long. Trimming left V 6 bases short and J 3 bases short, with 8 bases between. Here the CDR3 reads CASSGQPNEKLFF. The CDR3 region has the DNA TGCGCCAGCAGCGGACAACCTAATGAAAAACTGTTTTTT.